This entry concerns a single T cell receptor beta chain. What it recognizes is unknown. This sample was included in a study of graft-versus-host responses after intestinal transplantation. Whole-study context: The recipients all started with anti-thymocyte globulin induction and then took tacrolimus and steroids for roughly 3 years.

Produced via immunoSEQ multiplex PCR; TCRdb's table is partial and in-frame only. The data show 7,000 to 8,500 clones, with 68% seen just once and approximately 5% held by the top ten. Researchers processed graft tissue to release intraepithelial and lamina propria lymphocytes. Overall study results and limits: Recipient bone marrow held GvH clones, some seen earlier in ileum or blood. Maximum circulating GvH clone levels tracked with early post-transplant HvG decreases.

V lost 5 bases, J lost 0 bases, and 17 bases lay in between. Germline CDR1 is MDHEN and CDR2 is SYDVKM. CDR3 length equals 16 residues. The rearrangement links TRBV28 to TRBJ2-7, with D hard to call. The material was ileum tissue, obtained 55 days after transplant. The TCR sequence derives from a human patient who received an intestinal transplant, so some T cells may come from the graft donor. Written as DNA, the CDR3 is TGTGCCAGCAGTCACGGAAAAACAGCTAGCTCCTACGAGCAGTACGTC. Translating it yields CASSHGKTASSYEQYV.